The clone carrying this TCR beta chain was found many times. Its specificity is unknown. Germline V gene data show CDR1 as SQVTM and CDR2 as ANQGSEA. The CDR3 contains 16 residues. With V trimmed by 7 bases and J by 3 bases, 15 bases remained unmatched. This entry belongs to a study of read filtering for tumor transcriptome and immune sequencing. Turning to the study itself: Revised staging placed under ten patients in R-ISS I, roughly 17 in II, about seven in III.

Molecular barcoded adaptors covering alpha/delta and beta/gamma chains were used on 400 ng RNA. TCRdb re-called the reads through MiXCR, storing one row per CDR3 protein. The sample lists some 22,000 distinct CDR3 sequences; around 13% were seen once. Study-wide findings and caveats: In IR-seq, single-read clonotypes were about 80% of clonotypes but approximately 4% of reads.

The rearrangement uses TRBV29-1 and TRBJ1-1; 9 nucleotides agree with TRBD1. Sequences were obtained from a population of CD138-negative cells sorted from bone marrow. The origin of this receptor is a donor at least 40 years old with multiple myeloma. CDR3 DNA: TGCAGCGCCCCCTCCGGTAACAGGGGGCGAGACACTGAAGCTTTCTTT. It is translated as CSAPSGNRGRDTEAFF.